These T cell receptor beta chains were read from a single sample in a study of regulatory T cells in long-lasting Graves disease. TCRdb re-called the multiplex PCR reads with MiXCR, one entry per CDR3 protein. The top ten hold approximately 19% of the sample, which has around 400,000 distinct CDR3 sequences, 12% seen once. The same sample was also studied in work on T cells in Graves' hyperthyroidism and ophthalmopathy.

The sequencing used peripheral blood mononuclear cells (PBMCs), collected at new diagnosis, from a patient treated with antithyroid drugs. The receptor set was obtained from a woman aged 18 to 35 with Graves disease. Each CDR3 is given with its conserved first and last residue. Fields, in order: clone size, J gene, D gene, CDR3 length, V gene, CDR3 DNA, CDR3 protein. The D gene is left open where the match is weak. Some rows mark clone size as missing; the rest say once, few, many or name a class of expanded clone.

many TRBJ2-7 NA 14 TRBV28 TGTGCCAGCAGTCTTTGGACAGCTTTTTACGAGCAGTACTTC CASSLWTAFYEQYF
NA TRBJ2-6 NA 15 TRBV9 TGTGCCAGCAGCGCCCGGGGGTCTGGGGCCAACGTCCTGACTTTC CASSARGSGANVLTF
many TRBJ2-3 TRBD2 15 TRBV28 TGTGCCAGCGCCGTAGAGGGACTAGCTTCAGATACGCAGTATTTT CASAVEGLASDTQYF
once TRBJ1-2 NA 14 TRBV6-1 TGTGCCAGCGGTCGGACCCCGGGGGCGGATGGCTACACCTTC CASGRTPGADGYTF
many TRBJ2-1 NA 14 TRBV5-8 TGTGCCAGCAGCTTTTGGACATCTCTCAATGAGCAGTTCTTC CASSFWTSLNEQFF
many TRBJ1-2 NA 13 TRBV7-2 TGTGCCAGCAGCCCTTACAGGGACCATGGCTACACCTTC CASSPYRDHGYTF
few TRBJ1-2 NA 14 TRBV6-2/TRBV6-3 TGTGCCAGCAGTTACACACCGGAAGGCTATGGCTACACCTTC CASSYTPEGYGYTF
NA TRBJ2-2 NA 15 TRBV28 TGTGCCAGCAGTTCCCTAGGGACCGCTACCGGGGAGCTGTTTTTT CASSSLGTATGELFF
many TRBJ2-1 NA 14 TRBV3-1 TGTGCCAGCAGCCCGGTGGGAGTACCCAATGAGCAGTTCTTC CASSPVGVPNEQFF
few TRBJ1-5 NA 14 TRBV5-1 TGCGCCAGCAGCTTGACAGGTCGCAATCAGCCCCAGCATTTT CASSLTGRNQPQHF
many TRBJ2-7 NA 14 TRBV7-9 TGTGCCAGCAGCTTACAGGGGAGCCCCTCCGAGCAGTACTTC CASSLQGSPSEQYF
NA TRBJ2-7 NA 14 TRBV7-9 TGTGCCAGCAGCTCTGCGCAGGGGGGCGCCGAGCAGTACTTC CASSSAQGGAEQYF
many TRBJ2-2 NA 11 TRBV15 TGTGCCACGTCAGGCGCCGGGGAGCTGTTTTTT CATSGAGELFF
many TRBJ1-1 NA 14 TRBV7-2 TGTGCCAGCAGCTTAGCAGGGGGTGTGACTGAAGCTTTCTTT CASSLAGGVTEAFF
many TRBJ2-5 TRBD1 14 TRBV6-1 TGTGCCAGCAGAAGAACAGGGGGTGGAGAGACCCAGTACTTC CASRRTGGGETQYF
many TRBJ2-2 NA 15 TRBV6-1 TGTGCCAGCCGTACCGGGACTTACAACACCGGGGAGCTGTTTTTT CASRTGTYNTGELFF
many TRBJ2-2 NA 15 TRBV9 TGTGCCAGCAGCGTAAGTGGGAGGAACACCGGGGAGCTGTTTTTT CASSVSGRNTGELFF
many TRBJ1-2 NA 17 TRBV11-1 TGTGCCAGCAGCTGGGGGGGACGCGTCTCCAGTAACTATGGCTACACCTTC CASSWGGRVSSNYGYTF
many TRBJ1-1 NA 12 TRBV20-1 TGCAGTGCTCGCCAATTGAACACTGAAGCTTTCTTT CSARQLNTEAFF
once TRBJ2-1 NA 14 TRBV29-1 TGCAGCGTCATCCCAGCGGACCGGTACAATGAGCAGTTCTTC CSVIPADRYNEQFF
many TRBJ1-1 NA 13 TRBV30 TGTGCCTGGAGTGTACGGGGAAACACTGAAGCTTTCTTT CAWSVRGNTEAFF
many TRBJ2-7 TRBD2 16 TRBV7-9 TGTGCCAGCAGCTTTGTGGGGCGGGGGAGCTCCTACGAGCAGTACTTC CASSFVGRGSSYEQYF
many TRBJ2-7 NA 15 TRBV27 TGTGCCAGCATGCCGACAGGTTCTTTCTCCTACGAGCAGTACTTC CASMPTGSFSYEQYF
NA TRBJ2-7 TRBD1 17 TRBV28 TGTGCCAGCAGTCCCCCCGTTGGGACAGGAAGACCATACGAGCAGTACTTC CASSPPVGTGRPYEQYF
many TRBJ2-5 TRBD2 16 TRBV24-1 TGTGCCACCAGTGATGGACTAGGGGCGGCTTGGGGGACCCAGTACTTC CATSDGLGAAWGTQYF
few TRBJ2-7 TRBD2 17 TRBV18 TGTGCCAGCTCACCGAGGACTAGCGGGAAAGTCTCCTACGAGCAGTACTTC CASSPRTSGKVSYEQYF
many TRBJ2-2 NA 16 TRBV7-9 TGTGCCAGCAGCTCTGGACCACGAATGAACACCGGGGAGCTGTTTTTT CASSSGPRMNTGELFF
NA TRBJ2-1 TRBD2 17 TRBV4-2 TGTGCCAGCAGCCAAGAGGTGGGGGGACTACTCTACAATGAGCAGTTCTTC CASSQEVGGLLYNEQFF
few TRBJ2-5 NA 14 TRBV2 TGTGCCAGCAAGGCGGGGACGTACCAAGAGACCCAGTACTTC CASKAGTYQETQYF
few TRBJ2-1 NA 15 TRBV7-3 TGTGCCAGCAGCCTCAGGGGGGGGGCCTACAATGAGCAGTTCTTC CASSLRGGAYNEQFF
few TRBJ2-2 TRBD2 14 TRBV6-2/TRBV6-3 TGTGCCAGCCGCTTAGCGGGACCCACCGGGGAGCTGTTTTTT CASRLAGPTGELFF
few TRBJ2-1 NA 15 TRBV24-1 TGTGCCACCAGTGACCGGGGGAGCTCCTACAATGAGCAGTTCTTC CATSDRGSSYNEQFF
few TRBJ2-3 TRBD2 17 TRBV4-1 TGCGCCAGCAGCCAAGTCATGGGCGGGGGTAGCACAGATACGCAGTATTTT CASSQVMGGGSTDTQYF
medium-sized TRBJ2-1 TRBD2 13 TRBV7-8 TGTGCCAGCAGCCACGGACTAGCGTATGAGCAGTTCTTC CASSHGLAYEQFF
NA TRBJ1-4 NA 17 TRBV5-1 TGCGCCAGTAGCTTGGAGGGGCCGGGGAGGAATGGTGAAAAACTGTTTTTT CASSLEGPGRNGEKLFF
many TRBJ1-2 TRBD1 16 TRBV3-1 TGTGCCAGCAGCCCCACGCCGGGACAGGGGGTGTATGGCTACACCTTC CASSPTPGQGVYGYTF
once TRBJ1-2 TRBD1 16 TRBV6-1 TGTGCCAGCAGTGAAGCGACAGGGGGCGGTAACTATGGCTACACCTTC CASSEATGGGNYGYTF
many TRBJ2-3 NA 14 TRBV7-9 TGTGCCAGCAGTCCTAATCTACGCACAGATACGCAGTATTTT CASSPNLRTDTQYF